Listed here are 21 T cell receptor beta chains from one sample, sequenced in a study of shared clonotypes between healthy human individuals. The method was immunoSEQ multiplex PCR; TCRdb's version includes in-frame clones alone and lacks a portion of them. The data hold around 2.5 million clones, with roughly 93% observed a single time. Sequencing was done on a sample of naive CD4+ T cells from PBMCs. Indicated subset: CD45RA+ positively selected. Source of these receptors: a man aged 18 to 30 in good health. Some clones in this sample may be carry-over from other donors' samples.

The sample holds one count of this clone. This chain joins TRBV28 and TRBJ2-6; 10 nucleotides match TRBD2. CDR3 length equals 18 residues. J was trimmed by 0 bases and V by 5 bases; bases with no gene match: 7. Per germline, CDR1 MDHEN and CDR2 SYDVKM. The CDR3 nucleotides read TGTGCCAGCAGTCGTTGGACTAGCGGATACTCTGGGGCCAACGTCCTGACTTTC. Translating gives CASSRWTSGYSGANVLTF.

The CDR3 coding sequence is TGTGCCTGGGGGGAAGATACGCAGTATTTT. It codes for CAWGEDTQYF. V is TRBV30 and J is TRBJ2-3; D unresolved. V was cut by 5 bases and J by 5 bases, with 5 bases left in between. CDR1 is GTSNPN, CDR2 SVGIG, per germline (reference sequence). This CDR3 contains 10 residues.

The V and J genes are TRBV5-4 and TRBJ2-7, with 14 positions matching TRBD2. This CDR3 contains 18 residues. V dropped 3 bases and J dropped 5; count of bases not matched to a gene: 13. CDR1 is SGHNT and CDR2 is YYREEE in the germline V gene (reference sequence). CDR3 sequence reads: CASSSPSSGLAGGDEQYF. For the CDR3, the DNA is TGTGCCAGCAGCTCACCTTCATCCGGACTAGCGGGAGGCGACGAGCAGTACTTC.

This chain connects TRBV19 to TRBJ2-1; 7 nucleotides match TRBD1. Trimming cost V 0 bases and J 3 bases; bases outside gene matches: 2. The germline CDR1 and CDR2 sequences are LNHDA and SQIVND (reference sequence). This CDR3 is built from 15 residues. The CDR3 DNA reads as TGTGCCAGTAGTATAGATAGGACAGGCTACAATGAGCAGTTCTTC. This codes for CASSIDRTGYNEQFF.

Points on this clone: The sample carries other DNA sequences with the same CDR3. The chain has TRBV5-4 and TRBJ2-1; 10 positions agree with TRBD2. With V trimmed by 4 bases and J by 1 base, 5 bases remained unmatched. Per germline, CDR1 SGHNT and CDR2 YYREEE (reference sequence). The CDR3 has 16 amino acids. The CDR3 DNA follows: TGTGCCAGCAGCCCGAGGACTAGCGGTTCCTACAATGAGCAGTTCTTC. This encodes CASSPRTSGSYNEQFF.

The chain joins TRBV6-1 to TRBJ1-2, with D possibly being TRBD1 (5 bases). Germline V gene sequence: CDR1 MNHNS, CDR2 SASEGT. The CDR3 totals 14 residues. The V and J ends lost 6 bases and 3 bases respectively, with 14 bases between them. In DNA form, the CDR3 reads TGTGCCAGCAGGCAGGGTATTGGGGACTATGGCTACACCTTC. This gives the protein CASRQGIGDYGYTF.

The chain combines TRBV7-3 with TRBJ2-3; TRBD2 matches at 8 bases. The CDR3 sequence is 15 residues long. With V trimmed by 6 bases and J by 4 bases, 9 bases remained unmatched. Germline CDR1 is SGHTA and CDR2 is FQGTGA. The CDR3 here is CASSFSGSLPDTQYF. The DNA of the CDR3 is TGTGCCAGCAGTTTCAGCGGGAGCCTCCCAGATACGCAGTATTTT.

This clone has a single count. CDR3 nucleotides: TGCAGCGTTGAAGAGGGCACGACGTCCTACGAGCAGTACTTC. Translation gives CSVEEGTTSYEQYF. The gene calls are TRBV29-1 and TRBJ2-5; unclear D gene. The J call is in doubt because the DNA end fits TRBJ2-7 better. The CDR3 has 14 amino acids. Germline CDR1 reads SQVTM; CDR2 reads ANQGSEA.

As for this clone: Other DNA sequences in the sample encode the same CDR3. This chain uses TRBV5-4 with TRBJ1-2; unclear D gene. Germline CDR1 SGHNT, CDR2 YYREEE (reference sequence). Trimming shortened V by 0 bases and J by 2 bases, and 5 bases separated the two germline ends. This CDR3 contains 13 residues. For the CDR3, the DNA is TGTGCCAGCAGCTTGGACACGAACTATGGCTACACCTTC. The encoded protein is CASSLDTNYGYTF.

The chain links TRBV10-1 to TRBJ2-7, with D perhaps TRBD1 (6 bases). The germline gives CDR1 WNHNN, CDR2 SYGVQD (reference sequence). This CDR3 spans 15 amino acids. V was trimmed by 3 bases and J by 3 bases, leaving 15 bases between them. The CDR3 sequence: CASSDWTAGHYEQYF. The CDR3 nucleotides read TGCGCCAGCAGTGACTGGACAGCTGGGCACTACGAGCAGTACTTC.

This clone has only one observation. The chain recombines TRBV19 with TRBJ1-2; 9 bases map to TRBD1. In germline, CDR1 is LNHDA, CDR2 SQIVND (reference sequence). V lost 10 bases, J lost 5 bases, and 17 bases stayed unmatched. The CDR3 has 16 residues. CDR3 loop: CATQTPTGGAPYGYTF. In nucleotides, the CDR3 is TGTGCCACTCAGACACCTACAGGGGGCGCCCCTTATGGCTACACCTTC.

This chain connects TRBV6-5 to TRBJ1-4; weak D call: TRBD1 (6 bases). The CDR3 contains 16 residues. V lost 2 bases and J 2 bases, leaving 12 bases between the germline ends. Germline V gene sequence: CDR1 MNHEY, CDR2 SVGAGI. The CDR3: CASSYRGGSTNEKLFF. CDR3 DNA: TGTGCCAGCAGTTACCGGGGGGGCTCGACTAATGAAAAACTGTTTTTT.

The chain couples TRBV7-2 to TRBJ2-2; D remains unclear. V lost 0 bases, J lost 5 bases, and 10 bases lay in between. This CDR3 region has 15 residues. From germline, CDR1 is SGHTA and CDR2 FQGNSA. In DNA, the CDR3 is TGTGCCAGCAGCTTAGCGGCAGTACCTACCGGGGAGCTGTTTTTT. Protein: CASSLAAVPTGELFF. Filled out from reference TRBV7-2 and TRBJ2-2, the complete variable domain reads GAGVSQSPSNKVTEKGKDVELRCDPISGHTALYWYRQSLGQGLEFLIYFQGNSAPDKSGLPSDRFSAERTGGSVSTLTIQRTQQEDSAVYLCASSLAAVPTGELFFGEGSRLTVL.

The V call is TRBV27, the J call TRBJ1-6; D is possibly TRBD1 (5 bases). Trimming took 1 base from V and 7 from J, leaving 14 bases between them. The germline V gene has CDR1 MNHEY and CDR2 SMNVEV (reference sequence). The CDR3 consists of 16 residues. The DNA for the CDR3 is TGTGCCAGCAGTTTATTAAGTGACAGCCACAATTCACCCCTCCACTTT. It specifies CASSLLSDSHNSPLHF.

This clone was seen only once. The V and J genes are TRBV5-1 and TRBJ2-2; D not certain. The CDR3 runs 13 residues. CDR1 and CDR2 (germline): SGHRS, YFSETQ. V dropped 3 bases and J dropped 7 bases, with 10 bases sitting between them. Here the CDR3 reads CASSSRVGGELFF. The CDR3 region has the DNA TGCGCCAGCAGCTCGCGAGTGGGCGGGGAGCTGTTTTTT.

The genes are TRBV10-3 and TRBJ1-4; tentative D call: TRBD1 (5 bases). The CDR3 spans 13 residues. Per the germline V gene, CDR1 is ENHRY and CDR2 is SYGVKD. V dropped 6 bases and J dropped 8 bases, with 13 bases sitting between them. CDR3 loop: CAISRDGLEKLFF. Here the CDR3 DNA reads TGTGCCATCAGCCGGGACGGATTAGAAAAACTGTTTTTT.

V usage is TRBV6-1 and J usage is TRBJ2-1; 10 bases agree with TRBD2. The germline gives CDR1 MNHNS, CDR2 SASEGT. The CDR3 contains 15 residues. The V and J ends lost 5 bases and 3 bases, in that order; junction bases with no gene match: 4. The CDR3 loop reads CASSSGTSDYNEQFF. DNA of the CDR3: TGTGCCAGCAGTTCCGGGACTAGCGACTACAATGAGCAGTTCTTC.

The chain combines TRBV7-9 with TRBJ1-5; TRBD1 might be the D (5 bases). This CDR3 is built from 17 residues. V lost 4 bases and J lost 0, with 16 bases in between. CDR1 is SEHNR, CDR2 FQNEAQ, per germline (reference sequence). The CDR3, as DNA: TGTGCCAGCAGCTCCGACCGACAGCTTTATAGCAATCAGCCCCAGCATTTT. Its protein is CASSSDRQLYSNQPQHF.

The CDR3 nucleotides read TGTGCCAGCAGCTATCGAACTAGCGATGTAGATACGCAGTATTTT. It is translated as CASSYRTSDVDTQYF. The chain carries TRBV5-6 and TRBJ2-3, with 7 bases lining up with TRBD2. Germline CDR1 and CDR2: SGHDT and YYEEEE. Germline trimming cut 3 bases from V and 5 bases from J; bases unmatched to any gene: 9. The length of the CDR3 is 15 residues. Supplemented by reference TRBV5-6 and TRBJ2-3, the full variable domain reads DAGVTQSPTHLIKTRGQQVTLRCSPKSGHDTVSWYQQALGQGPQFIFQYYEEEERQRGNFPDRFSGHQFPNYSSELNVNALLLGDSALYLCASSYRTSDVDTQYFGPGTRLTVL.

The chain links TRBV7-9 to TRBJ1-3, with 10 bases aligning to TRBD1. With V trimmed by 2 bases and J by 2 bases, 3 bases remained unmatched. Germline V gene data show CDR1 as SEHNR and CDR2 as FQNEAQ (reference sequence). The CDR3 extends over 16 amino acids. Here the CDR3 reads CASSLPGQGTGNTIYF. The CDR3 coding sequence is TGTGCCAGCAGCTTACCGGGACAGGGGACTGGAAACACCATATATTTT. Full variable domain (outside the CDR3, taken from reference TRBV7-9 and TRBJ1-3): DTGVSQNPRHKITKRGQNVTFRCDPISEHNRLYWYRQTLGQGPEFLTYFQNEAQLEKSRLLSDRFSAERPKGSFSTLEIQRTEQGDSAMYLCASSLPGQGTGNTIYFGEGSWLTVV.

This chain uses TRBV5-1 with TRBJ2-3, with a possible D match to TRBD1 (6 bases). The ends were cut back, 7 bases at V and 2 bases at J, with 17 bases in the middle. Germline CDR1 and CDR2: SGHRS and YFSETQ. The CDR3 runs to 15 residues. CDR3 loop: CASCRDKSITDTQYF. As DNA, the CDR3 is TGCGCCAGCTGCCGGGACAAGAGCATCACAGATACGCAGTATTTT.